The 22 T cell receptor beta chains listed next were all sequenced from one sample in a study of tumor-infiltrating lymphocytes in oesophageal squamous cell carcinoma. TCRdb re-called the PCR reads through MiXCR, storing one row per CDR3 protein. The sample holds 13,000 or so distinct CDR3 sequences, under 60% seen once. Sequencing was carried out using blood. The receptor set was obtained from a female donor with esophageal squamous cell carcinoma.

This clonotype has ten or more counts. CDR3: CASSLTSIEQFF. For the CDR3, the DNA is TGTGCCAGCAGCTTAACTAGCATTGAGCAGTTCTTC. The J gene is TRBJ2-1, the V gene TRBV7-2; a weak D match, TRBD2 (6 bases). The CDR3 runs to 12 residues. Germline-derived CDR1 and CDR2 are SGHTA and FQGNSA. V lost 2 bases, J lost 9 bases, and 8 bases lay in between.

This clonotype is classed as medium-sized. This chain links TRBV5-1 with TRBJ2-1; 10 nucleotides match TRBD2. V was clipped by 4 bases and J by 6 bases; unmatched bases: 10. The CDR3 spans 16 residues. Germline values: CDR1 SGHRS, CDR2 YFSETQ. The CDR3 nucleotides read TGCGCCAGCAGCATTTTCAGCGGGGGGGCCGTCAATGAGCAGTTCTTC. This encodes CASSIFSGGAVNEQFF.

The chain is built from TRBV25-1 and TRBJ2-3; 7 bases are a match to TRBD2. V was clipped by 3 bases and J by 3 bases; unmatched bases: 6. Germline-derived CDR1 and CDR2 are MGHDK and SYGVNS. This CDR3 region has 15 residues. CDR3 DNA: TGTGCCAGCAGTGATCCCACGGGGGGTACAGATACGCAGTATTTT. Translated: CASSDPTGGTDTQYF.

This clonotype showed up just a few times. A read error may be the cause here, since a much bigger clone is one base away. The chain combines TRBV4-1 with TRBJ2-1, with D perhaps being TRBD1 or TRBD2 (5 bases each). The DNA matches TRBJ2-7 better at its end, which makes the J call doubtful. The CDR3 runs to 16 residues. Germline V lookup: CDR1 MGHRA, CDR2 YSYEKL. The CDR3 reads CASSRSGASSYNEQYF. In DNA form, the CDR3 reads TGCGCCAGCAGCCGGTCCGGGGCCAGCTCCTACAATGAGCAGTACTTC.

The count of this clonotype is one. A read error is likely, as this CDR3 ends without the conserved phenylalanine or tryptophan. The limits of the CDR3 on the DNA are not certain, so only TCRdb's listed CDR3 is given. This rearrangement joins TRBV11-3 to TRBJ2-6; the D call TRBD2 from the table was never checked on the DNA. The CDR3 length is 17 residues, termini included. CDR1 is SGHNT and CDR2 is YENEEA in the germline V gene. The CDR3 loop is CASSLDGGSYNEQFFGP.

The rearrangement links TRBV12-3 or TRBV12-4 to TRBJ2-1, with 10 bases aligning to TRBD2. Losses at the gene ends were 2 bases for V and 8 bases for J; bases not matched to a gene: 6. CDR3 length: 15 amino acids. The CDR3 here is CASSLQAGGPYEQFF. The DNA for the CDR3 is TGTGCCAGCAGTTTACAAGCGGGAGGGCCGTATGAGCAGTTCTTC.

This chain links TRBV6-1 with TRBJ2-7; 9 nucleotides align to TRBD1. This CDR3 is built from 15 residues. Germline V lookup: CDR1 MNHNS, CDR2 SASEGT. Trimming took 6 bases from V and 3 from J; bases not matched to a gene: 9. CDR3 loop: CASRTGTGSNYEQYF. The CDR3 region has the DNA TGTGCCAGCAGAACCGGGACAGGGTCGAACTACGAGCAGTACTTC.

This clonotype was observed once. The gene calls are TRBV7-8 and TRBJ2-4; TRBD2 is a possible D gene (5 bases). The end of the DNA aligns better with TRBJ2-5, so the J call may be wrong. The germline V gene has CDR1 SGHVS and CDR2 FQNEAQ. The CDR3 covers 13 residues. The DNA of the CDR3 is TGTGCCAGCAGCGCCACTAGGTGGGAGACCCAGTACTTC. Translated, it gives CASSATRWETQYF.

A few counts support this clonotype. The genes are TRBV6-6 and TRBJ1-1, with D maybe TRBD1 (5 bases). V was clipped by 0 bases and J by 6 bases, with 8 bases between them. Per the germline V gene, CDR1 is MNHNY and CDR2 is SVGAGI (reference sequence). CDR3 length: 13 residues. The CDR3 DNA reads TGTGCCAGCAGTTACTCGAACAGGCCTGAAGCTTTCTTT. Its translation: CASSYSNRPEAFF.

The chain has TRBV29-1 and TRBJ1-2; D is ambiguous. Germline V gene lookup returns CDR1 SQVTM and CDR2 ANQGSEA. The V end lost 4 bases, the J end lost 8 bases, and 14 bases lay between the germline ends. The CDR3 length is 12 residues. CDR3 region: CSVVHTSEGYTF. CDR3 in DNA: TGCAGCGTTGTTCATACATCGGAGGGCTACACCTTC.

The table lists this clonotype with many counts. A much larger clonotype is one base distant, so this may be a read error. This chain uses TRBV10-1 with TRBJ2-7, with TRBD2 as a possible D gene (5 bases). This CDR3 has 14 residues. Germline CDR1 reads WNHNN; CDR2 reads SYGVQD (reference sequence). V lost 2 bases and J 7 bases, leaving 15 bases between the germline ends. CDR3 sequence (DNA): TGCGCCAGCAGTGAGAGCGGAACCTACAATGAGCAGTACTTC. Translating gives CASSESGTYNEQYF.

This chain connects TRBV5-6 to TRBJ2-1; D unclear. Trimming took off 2 bases at V and 3 bases at J, with 12 bases between the two ends. CDR1 is SGHDT and CDR2 is YYEEEE in the germline V gene. This CDR3 comprises 15 residues. The CDR3 sequence is CASSFEYLDYNEQFF. CDR3 nucleotides: TGTGCCAGCAGCTTTGAGTACCTGGACTACAATGAGCAGTTCTTC.

This clonotype was seen a handful of times. The rearrangement links TRBV7-8 to TRBJ1-4; D is undetermined. CDR1 and CDR2 (germline): SGHVS, FQNEAQ. Trimming stripped 1 base from V and 5 bases from J, with 5 bases between. The CDR3 is 13 amino acids. The CDR3 DNA follows: TGTGCCAGCAGCTTAGGGGTGAATGAAAAACTGTTTTTT. It specifies CASSLGVNEKLFF.

By its share, this clonotype is medium-sized. The chain links TRBV10-1 to TRBJ2-3; no firm D call. The length of the CDR3 is 12 residues. Germline CDR1 WNHNN, CDR2 SYGVQD (reference sequence). Trimming removed 4 bases at V and 5 bases at J, with 7 bases between. The CDR3 DNA follows: TGCGCCAGCAGTGTAGGTGTAGATACGCAGTATTTT. This translates into CASSVGVDTQYF.

This clonotype was found a few times. The chain joins TRBV7-6 to TRBJ2-4; 7 bases agree with TRBD1. Judging by the DNA end, TRBJ2-7 fits better; the J call may be wrong. CDR3 length equals 14 residues. Germline CDR1 SGHVS, CDR2 FNYEAQ. The CDR3 DNA reads as TGTGCCAGCAGCCGCAGGGGGACCCAGGGCGAGCAGTACTTC. It is translated as CASSRRGTQGEQYF.

As to this clonotype: Lacking the conserved final phenylalanine or tryptophan, this CDR3 likely reflects a read error. The DNA is left out, because the CDR3 cannot be placed on it with certainty; the CDR3 is given as TCRdb lists it. The J gene is TRBJ2-5, the V gene TRBV2; the D call of TRBD2 is as the table states it, not checked on the DNA. In germline, CDR1 is SNHLY, CDR2 FYNNEI. The CDR3 has 19 amino acids, counting both end residues. The CDR3 loop reads CASSEAGLAGLTYEQYFGN.

This clonotype appeared a few times. This chain joins TRBV7-3 and TRBJ2-5; the D gene could be TRBD1 or TRBD2 (6 bases each). Germline V gene data show CDR1 as SGHTA and CDR2 as FQGTGA. V lost 5 bases and J lost 5, with 15 bases in between. The CDR3 extends over 14 amino acids. In DNA form, the CDR3 reads TGTGCCAGCAGCCTGTCGGGGGCGGGGGAGACCCAGTACTTC. This codes for CASSLSGAGETQYF. Based on the CDR3 plus reference TRBV7-3 and TRBJ2-5, the full variable domain is GAGVSQTPSNKVTEKGKYVELRCDPISGHTALYWYRQSLGQGPEFLIYFQGTGAADDSGLPNDRFFAVRPEGSVSTLKIQRTERGDSAVYLCASSLSGAGETQYFGPGTRLLVL.

This clonotype is labeled as medium-sized. The J gene is TRBJ2-5, the V gene TRBV4-1; D may be TRBD1 (6 bases). Trimming took off 0 bases at V and 1 base at J, with 15 bases between the two ends. The V gene's germline CDR1 is MGHRA and CDR2 YSYEKL. The CDR3 covers 17 residues. CDR3 loop: CASSQDPPQGLQETQYF. DNA of the CDR3: TGCGCCAGCAGCCAAGACCCCCCCCAGGGGCTCCAAGAGACCCAGTACTTC.

V and J are TRBV7-8 and TRBJ2-1; 10 nucleotides match TRBD2. CDR3 size: 17 residues. The V segment lost 5 bases and the J segment 3 bases; nucleotides outside the gene matches: 10. Looked up from germline, CDR1 is SGHVS and CDR2 is FQNEAQ. The chain's CDR3 is CASSPRPGLADYNEQFF. DNA of the CDR3: TGTGCCAGCAGCCCCCGCCCAGGACTAGCGGACTACAATGAGCAGTTCTTC.

This chain connects TRBV10-2 to TRBJ2-5; the match to TRBD1 covers 7 bases. The J call may be in error: the DNA end matches TRBJ2-7 better. Germline lookup yields CDR1 WSHSY and CDR2 SAAADI. The CDR3 sequence is 13 residues long. The CDR3 DNA follows: TGCGCCAGCAGTGTGAACAGGGGTTACGAGCAGTACTTC. It specifies CASSVNRGYEQYF.

The CDR3 DNA reads as TGTGCCAGCAGCCGAGCACCCGGAGGGTACGAGCAGTACTTC. This encodes CASSRAPGGYEQYF. The V gene is TRBV7-2, the J gene TRBJ2-7; TRBD2 might be the D (6 bases). The CDR3 has 14 residues. CDR1 is SGHTA, CDR2 FQGNSA, per germline. V lost 5 bases and J lost 4, with 15 bases in between.

This sequence joins TRBV6-1 and TRBJ2-3, with 13 bases matching TRBD2. Germline V gene sequence: CDR1 MNHNS, CDR2 SASEGT. This CDR3 has 20 amino acids. J gave up 2 bases and V 0 bases, and 11 bases lay outside the gene matches. In DNA form, the CDR3 reads TGTGCCAGCAGTGAAGCATACGGACTAGCGGGAGTTGGGGTCACAGATACGCAGTATTTT. This gives the protein CASSEAYGLAGVGVTDTQYF.